What follows are 14 T cell receptor beta chains derived from one specimen sequenced in a study of blood T cell repertoires in COVID-19. TCRdb keeps only in-frame clones here, not all; method: immunoSEQ multiplex PCR. The sample has 60,000 to 75,000 clones; approximately 85% are singletons. The sequencing sample was made of peripheral blood. Receptor source: a human donor in a cohort sampled during active COVID-19.

The J gene is TRBJ1-2, the V gene TRBV20-1; TRBD1 might be the D (6 bases). CDR3 size: 11 residues. V lost 3 bases and J lost 9, with 11 bases in between. From germline, CDR1 is DFQATT and CDR2 SNEGSKA (reference sequence). As DNA, the CDR3 is TGCAGTGCTAGCACACAGGGAAGCTACACCTTC. Translating gives CSASTQGSYTF.

This chain uses TRBV5-1 with TRBJ2-3; 7 positions match TRBD1. Trimming cost V 2 bases and J 0 bases; bases outside gene matches: 9. Germline V CDR1 and CDR2: SGHRS, YFSETQ. The CDR3 runs 17 residues. CDR3 coding DNA: TGCGCCAGCAGCTTCGCGACAGGGACCATAAGCACAGATACGCAGTATTTT. Its protein product is CASSFATGTISTDTQYF.

This chain connects TRBV19 to TRBJ2-3; the D gene is possibly TRBD2 (6 bases). The CDR3 contains 14 residues. From germline, CDR1 is LNHDA and CDR2 SQIVND (reference sequence). V lost 2 bases to trimming and J lost 1 base, with 7 bases between them. The CDR3 loop reads CASSIWGGTDTQYF. The CDR3 DNA sequence: TGTGCCAGTAGTATATGGGGGGGCACAGATACGCAGTATTTT. Combining the CDR3 with reference TRBV19 and TRBJ2-3 gives the whole variable domain DGGITQSPKYLFRKEGQNVTLSCEQNLNHDAMYWYRQDPGQGLRLIYYSQIVNDFQKGDIAEGYSVSREKKESFPLTVTSAQKNPTAFYLCASSIWGGTDTQYFGPGTRLTVL.

There are many counts of this clone. The chain is built from TRBV6-2 or TRBV6-3 and TRBJ2-7, with TRBD2 identical over 12 bases. The J segment lost 2 bases and the V segment lost 2 bases, leaving 1 base of the junction unmatched. CDR1 is MNHEY, CDR2 SVGEGT, per germline. The CDR3 is 15 amino acids. CDR3 DNA sequence: TGTGCCAGCAGTTACGCTAGCGGGGGGGCCTACGAGCAGTACTTC. The encoded protein is CASSYASGGAYEQYF.

V usage is TRBV15 and J usage is TRBJ2-5, with 7 bases aligning to TRBD1. The J segment lost 2 bases and the V segment lost 5 bases, leaving 5 bases of the junction unmatched. There are 14 residues in the CDR3. CDR1 and CDR2 (germline): LNHNV, YYDKDF (reference sequence). CDR3 in amino acids: CATSPYRGQETQYF. The CDR3 nucleotides are TGTGCCACCAGCCCTTACAGGGGACAAGAGACCCAGTACTTC.

V and J are TRBV11-3 and TRBJ2-5, with 9 bases fitting TRBD2. The CDR3 is 15 amino acids. V shed 5 bases, J shed 2 bases, and the junction held 6 bases outside the gene matches. The V gene's germline CDR1 is SGHNT and CDR2 YENEEA. CDR3 amino acids: CASSPQRGAQETQYF. The DNA of the CDR3 is TGTGCCAGCAGCCCCCAGCGGGGGGCTCAAGAGACCCAGTACTTC. The entire variable domain, with the rest obtained from reference TRBV11-3 and TRBJ2-5, is as follows: EAGVVQSPRYKIIEKKQPVAFWCNPISGHNTLYWYLQNLGQGPELLIRYENEEAVDDSQLPKDRFSAERLKGVDSTLKIQPAELGDSAVYLCASSPQRGAQETQYFGPGTRLLVL.

This clone was picked up one time. V usage is TRBV7-3 and J usage is TRBJ1-4; D perhaps matches TRBD1 (6 bases). CDR1 and CDR2 (germline): SGHTA, FQGTGA. CDR3 size: 16 residues. Trimming removed 2 bases at V and 6 bases at J, with 16 bases between. CDR3 in amino acids: CASSLDSAGDDEKLFF. The CDR3 DNA is TGTGCCAGCAGCTTAGACTCGGCAGGGGACGATGAAAAACTGTTTTTT.

This clone was seen a handful of times. This chain uses TRBV29-1 with TRBJ2-1; no clear D. The V end lost 7 bases, the J end lost 5 bases, and 6 bases lay between the germline ends. Per the germline V gene, CDR1 is SQVTM and CDR2 is ANQGSEA. The CDR3 contains 10 residues. For the CDR3, the DNA is TGCAGCGCCCTAGACAATGAGCAGTTCTTC. This gives the protein CSALDNEQFF.

The chain has TRBV4-1 and TRBJ1-6; TRBD1 agrees at 7 bases. The CDR3 is 16 amino acids. Trimming cost V 0 bases and J 8 bases; bases outside gene matches: 7. Germline lookup yields CDR1 MGHRA and CDR2 YSYEKL. CDR3 sequence: CASSQEGGKQDSPLHF. CDR3 coding DNA: TGCGCCAGCAGCCAAGAAGGGGGCAAACAAGATTCACCCCTCCACTTT.

This clone has only one observation. This sequence joins TRBV23-1 and TRBJ2-5; 7 nucleotides match TRBD1. TRBV23-1 is known as an ORF, though its function is uncertain. The junction had 2 bases not matched to a gene; V was cut back by 4 bases and J by 3 bases. This CDR3 contains 13 residues. CDR3 region: CASSPGTEETQYF. Written as DNA, the CDR3 is TGCGCCAGCAGTCCGGGGACAGAAGAGACCCAGTACTTC.

The V gene is TRBV27, the J gene TRBJ2-7, with TRBD1 identical over 8 bases. The CDR3 extends over 13 amino acids. V trimming: 5 bases; J trimming: 4 bases; junction bases outside the gene matches: 4. Germline V CDR1 and CDR2: MNHEY, SMNVEV (reference sequence). CDR3 amino acids: CASSGQGRYEQYF. CDR3 in DNA: TGTGCCAGCAGTGGACAGGGCAGGTACGAGCAGTACTTC.

This clone was detected once. The chain uses TRBV6-5 and TRBJ1-4; 9 bases are shared with TRBD1. This CDR3 is 15 amino acids long. Germline CDR1 and CDR2: MNHEY and SVGAGI. J gave up 6 bases and V 6 bases, and 8 bases lay outside the gene matches. The CDR3 DNA is TGTGCCAGCAGGGCCGACAGGGGGTGGGATGAAAAACTGTTTTTT. Its protein is CASRADRGWDEKLFF.

The chain links TRBV7-2 to TRBJ1-5; 10 nucleotides agree with TRBD1. CDR3 size: 14 residues. V lost 5 bases, J lost 6 bases, and 4 bases stayed unmatched. The germline V gene encodes CDR1 SGHTA and CDR2 FQGNSA. The CDR3: CASSGTGVSQPQHF. For the CDR3, the DNA is TGTGCCAGCAGCGGGACAGGGGTAAGTCAGCCCCAGCATTTT.

J is TRBJ1-6 and V is TRBV27; 8 bases map to TRBD1. CDR1 and CDR2 (germline): MNHEY, SMNVEV (reference sequence). CDR3 size: 16 residues. V lost 5 bases and J lost 7; bases outside the gene matches: 10. CDR3 coding DNA: TGTGCCAGCAGTCTAACATCGCAGGGGGCCAATTCACCCCTCCACTTT. This gives the protein CASSLTSQGANSPLHF.